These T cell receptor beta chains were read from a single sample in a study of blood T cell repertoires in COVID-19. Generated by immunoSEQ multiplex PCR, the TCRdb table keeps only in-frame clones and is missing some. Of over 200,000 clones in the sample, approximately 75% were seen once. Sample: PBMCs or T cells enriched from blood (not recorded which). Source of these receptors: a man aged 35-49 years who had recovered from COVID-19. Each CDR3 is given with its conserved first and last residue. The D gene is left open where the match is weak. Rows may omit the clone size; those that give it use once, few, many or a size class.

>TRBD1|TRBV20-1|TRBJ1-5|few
CSAGTGPTQHF
TGCAGTGCCGGGACAGGCCCTACCCAGCATTTT
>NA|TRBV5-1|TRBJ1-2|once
CASSLAAAALYGYTF
TGCGCCAGCAGCTTGGCCGCGGCAGCTCTCTATGGCTACACCTTC
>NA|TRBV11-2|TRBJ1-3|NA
CASSLASLNTIYF
TGTGCCAGCAGCCTAGCTAGTCTAAACACCATATATTTT
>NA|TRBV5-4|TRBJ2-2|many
CASSLEGAGELFF
TGTGCCAGCAGCTTAGAGGGAGCCGGGGAGCTGTTTTTT
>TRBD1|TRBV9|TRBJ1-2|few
CASSPGQGDYTF
TGTGCCAGCAGCCCGGGACAGGGAGACTACACCTTC
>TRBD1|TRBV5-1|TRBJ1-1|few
CASSRGPMNTEAFF
TGCGCCAGCAGCAGGGGGCCCATGAACACTGAAGCTTTCTTT
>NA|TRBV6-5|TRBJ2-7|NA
CASSYSGSAYEQYF
TGTGCCAGCAGTTACTCTGGCAGCGCCTACGAGCAGTACTTC
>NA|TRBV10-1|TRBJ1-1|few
CASSEGRGTEAFF
TGCGCCAGCAGTGAGGGCAGGGGAACTGAAGCTTTCTTT
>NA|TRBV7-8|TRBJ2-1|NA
CASSSSTRPQFF
TGTGCCAGCAGCTCCTCGACAAGACCTCAGTTCTTC
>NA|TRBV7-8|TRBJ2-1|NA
CASSSERGSRSYNEQFF
TGTGCCAGCAGCTCCGAAAGGGGCAGCCGCTCCTACAATGAGCAGTTCTTC
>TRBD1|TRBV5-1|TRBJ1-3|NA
CASSLAPGQGDTIYF
TGCGCCAGCAGCCTAGCACCGGGACAGGGCGACACCATATATTTT
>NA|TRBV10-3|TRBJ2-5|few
CAISVRIQETQYF
TGTGCCATCAGCGTTAGAATTCAAGAGACCCAGTACTTC
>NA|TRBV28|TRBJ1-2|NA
CASSPTVRVVGYTF
TGTGCCAGCAGTCCGACCGTCCGGGTCGTGGGCTACACCTTC
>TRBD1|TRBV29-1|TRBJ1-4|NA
CSVRQGAANEKLFF
TGCAGCGTACGACAGGGGGCGGCTAATGAAAAACTGTTTTTT
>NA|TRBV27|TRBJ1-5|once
CAAGAGAIQPQHF
TGTGCCGCAGGGGCGGGGGCAATTCAGCCCCAGCATTTT
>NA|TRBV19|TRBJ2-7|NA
CASSISTGTLSEQYF
TGTGCCAGTAGTATCTCCACCGGGACACTAAGTGAGCAGTACTTC
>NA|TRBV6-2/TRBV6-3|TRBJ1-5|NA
CASSYSRGSQPQHF
TGTGCCAGCAGTTACTCTAGGGGGAGTCAGCCCCAGCATTTT
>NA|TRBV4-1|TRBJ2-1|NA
CASRATNTDEQFF
TGCGCCAGCAGAGCGACTAATACCGATGAGCAGTTCTTC
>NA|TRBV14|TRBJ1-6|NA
CASSKVGAPGRTLHF
TGTGCCAGCAGCAAGGTGGGGGCCCCGGGGCGAACCCTCCACTTT
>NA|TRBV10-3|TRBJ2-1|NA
CAIKGMATSSYNEQFF
TGTGCCATCAAGGGTATGGCGACTAGCTCCTACAATGAGCAGTTCTTC
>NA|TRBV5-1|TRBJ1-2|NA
CASSLGAAGANYGYTF
TGCGCCAGCAGCTTGGGGGCTGCAGGGGCTAATTATGGCTACACCTTC
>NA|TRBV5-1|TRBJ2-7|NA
CASSSGSQAQYF
TGCGCCAGCAGCTCGGGCTCACAGGCGCAGTACTTC
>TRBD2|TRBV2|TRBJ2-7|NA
CASKREGPYEQYF
TGTGCCAGCAAGCGGGAGGGCCCCTACGAGCAGTACTTC
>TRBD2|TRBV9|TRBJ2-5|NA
CASSRTGTTETQYF
TGTGCCAGCAGCCGGACCGGGACTACGGAGACCCAGTACTTC
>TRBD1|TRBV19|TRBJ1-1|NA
CASSTGGNGNTEAFF
TGTGCCAGTAGTACAGGGGGTAACGGGAACACTGAAGCTTTCTTT
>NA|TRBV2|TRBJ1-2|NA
CASSDNGVGGYTF
TGTGCCAGCAGTGATAACGGGGTTGGAGGCTACACCTTC
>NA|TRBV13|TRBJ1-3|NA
CASSANGLRSGNTIYF
TGTGCCAGCAGCGCCAATGGACTGCGCTCTGGAAACACCATATATTTT
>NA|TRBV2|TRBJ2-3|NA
CASSSNTDTQYF
TGTGCCAGCAGTTCCAACACAGATACGCAGTATTTT
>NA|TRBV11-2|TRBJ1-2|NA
CASSPRQATNYGYTF
TGTGCCAGCAGCCCCAGACAGGCCACTAACTATGGCTACACCTTC
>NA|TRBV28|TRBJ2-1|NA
CASSPPGTSDNEQFF
TGTGCCAGCAGTCCCCCTGGGACTTCCGACAATGAGCAGTTCTTC
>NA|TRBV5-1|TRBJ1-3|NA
CASSFKGGNTIYF
TGCGCCAGCAGCTTCAAGGGGGGAAACACCATATATTTT
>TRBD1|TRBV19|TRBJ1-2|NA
CASRMGQANGYTF
TGTGCCAGTAGGATGGGACAGGCAAATGGCTACACCTTC
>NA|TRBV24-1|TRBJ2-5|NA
CATSDFGAGEGETQYF
TGTGCCACCAGTGATTTTGGGGCAGGGGAGGGAGAGACCCAGTACTTC
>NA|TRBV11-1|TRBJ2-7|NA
CASSLGRGYEQYF
TGTGCCAGCAGCTTAGGGCGGGGCTACGAGCAGTACTTC
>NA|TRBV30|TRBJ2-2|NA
CAWSVPLTGELFF
TGTGCCTGGAGTGTACCCCTAACCGGGGAGCTGTTTTTT
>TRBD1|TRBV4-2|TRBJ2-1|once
CASSQVDRQGVHEQFF
TGTGCCAGCAGCCAAGTTGATAGACAGGGTGTCCATGAGCAGTTCTTC
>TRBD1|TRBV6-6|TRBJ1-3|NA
CASSPLPGQGPISGNTIYF
TGTGCCAGCAGTCCTCTTCCGGGACAGGGCCCTATCTCTGGAAACACCATATATTTT
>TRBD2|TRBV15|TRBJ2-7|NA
CATSRGSGGFTDEQYF
TGTGCCACCAGCAGGGGTTCGGGAGGGTTTACGGACGAGCAGTACTTC
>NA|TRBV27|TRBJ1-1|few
CASSLGSWRMNTEAFF
TGTGCCAGCAGTTTAGGGAGTTGGCGAATGAACACTGAAGCTTTCTTT
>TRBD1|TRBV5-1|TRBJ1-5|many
CASSFGTGGQPQHF
TGCGCCAGCAGCTTTGGGACAGGGGGGCAGCCCCAGCATTTT
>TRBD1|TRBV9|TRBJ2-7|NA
CASSVDRVGEQYF
TGTGCCAGCAGCGTCGACAGGGTTGGGGAGCAGTACTTC
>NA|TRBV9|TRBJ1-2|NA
CASSRTPGAGDYGYTF
TGTGCCAGCAGCCGAACCCCAGGGGCAGGGGATTATGGCTACACCTTC
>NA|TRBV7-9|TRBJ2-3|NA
CASSLSIRRDTDTQYF
TGTGCCAGCAGCTTAAGCATCCGGCGGGACACAGATACGCAGTATTTT
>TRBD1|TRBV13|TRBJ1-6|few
CASSPRRDRPYNSPLHF
TGTGCCAGCAGCCCCCGGAGGGACAGACCCTATAATTCACCCCTCCACTTT
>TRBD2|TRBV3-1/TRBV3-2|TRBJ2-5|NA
CASSQIGLLAGNAETQYF
TGTGCCAGCAGCCAAATTGGGCTTCTAGCGGGAAACGCAGAGACCCAGTACTTC
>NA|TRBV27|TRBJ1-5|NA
CASSRLVGELQPQHF
TGTGCCAGCAGCCGCCTCGTCGGGGAACTTCAGCCCCAGCATTTT
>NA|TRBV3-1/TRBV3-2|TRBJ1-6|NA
CASTRGGNSPLHF
TGTGCCAGCACCCGGGGGGGGAATTCACCCCTCCACTTT
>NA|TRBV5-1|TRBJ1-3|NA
CASSVDSSSGNTIYF
TGCGCCAGCAGCGTTGACAGCAGCTCTGGAAACACCATATATTTT
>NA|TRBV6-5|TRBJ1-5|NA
CASSYSPGNQPQHF
TGTGCCAGCAGTTACTCCCCAGGCAATCAGCCCCAGCATTTT
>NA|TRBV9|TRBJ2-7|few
CASSRDRAYEQYF
TGTGCCAGCAGCCGCGACAGAGCCTACGAGCAGTACTTC
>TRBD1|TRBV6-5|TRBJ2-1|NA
CASARQGRYNEQFF
TGTGCCAGCGCAAGACAGGGGCGATACAATGAGCAGTTCTTC
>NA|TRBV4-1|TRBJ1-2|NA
CASTRQFDASGGGYGYTF
TGCGCCAGCACCCGCCAGTTCGACGCCTCGGGGGGCGGCTATGGCTACACCTTC
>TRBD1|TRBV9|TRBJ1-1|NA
CASRAGGAGEAFF
TGTGCCAGCAGGGCAGGGGGCGCGGGTGAAGCTTTCTTT
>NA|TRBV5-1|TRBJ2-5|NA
CASSRGGANQETQYF
TGCGCCAGCAGCCGTGGGGGGGCTAATCAAGAGACCCAGTACTTC
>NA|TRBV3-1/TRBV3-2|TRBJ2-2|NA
CASSQSGLGELFF
TGTGCCAGCAGTCAAAGCGGACTCGGGGAGCTGTTTTTT
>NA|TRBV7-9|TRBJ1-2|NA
CASSTRQVDYGYTF
TGTGCCAGCAGCACCCGACAGGTTGACTATGGCTACACCTTC
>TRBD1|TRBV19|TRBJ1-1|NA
CASSRQGLGQTEAFF
TGTGCCAGTAGTCGACAGGGGCTGGGACAAACTGAAGCTTTCTTT
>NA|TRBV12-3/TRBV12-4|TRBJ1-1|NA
CASIATLNTEAFF
TGTGCCAGCATCGCGACACTGAACACTGAAGCTTTCTTT
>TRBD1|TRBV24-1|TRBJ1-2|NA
CATEKGGGYGYTF
TGTGCCACCGAAAAAGGGGGCGGATATGGCTACACCTTC
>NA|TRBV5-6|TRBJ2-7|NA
CASSLEGVLGYEQYF
TGTGCCAGCAGCTTGGAGGGGGTCCTGGGCTACGAGCAGTACTTC